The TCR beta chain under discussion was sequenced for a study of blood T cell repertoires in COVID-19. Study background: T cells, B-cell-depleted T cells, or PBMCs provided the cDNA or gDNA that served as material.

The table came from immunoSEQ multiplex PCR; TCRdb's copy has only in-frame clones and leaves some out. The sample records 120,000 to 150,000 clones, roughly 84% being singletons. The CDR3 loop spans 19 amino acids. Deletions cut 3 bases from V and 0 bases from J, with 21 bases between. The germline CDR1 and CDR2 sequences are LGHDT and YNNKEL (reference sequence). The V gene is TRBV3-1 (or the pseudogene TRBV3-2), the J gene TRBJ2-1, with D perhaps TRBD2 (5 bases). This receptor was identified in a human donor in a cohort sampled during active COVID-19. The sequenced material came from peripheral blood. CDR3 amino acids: CASSQGSWVLKSSYNEQFF. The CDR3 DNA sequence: TGTGCCAGCAGCCAGGGGAGCTGGGTTCTGAAGAGCTCCTACAATGAGCAGTTCTTC.